The 3 T cell receptor beta chains below were found in one sample sequenced in a study of T cells in Graves' hyperthyroidism and ophthalmopathy. TCR beta CDR3 regions were amplified from RNA transcripts. During a first-round RT-PCR of the TCR CDR3, the HTBI primer set was used. MiXCR, run by TCRdb on the multiplex PCR reads, gives a single entry per CDR3 protein. Of about 270,000 distinct CDR3 sequences in the sample, less than 30% are singletons; the top ten hold about a quarter. The sequencing sample was made of blood. The receptors were sampled from a man aged 40-49 years with Graves' hyperthyroidism that later progressed to Graves' ophthalmopathy.

This clonotype showed up many times. The chain combines TRBV6-5 with TRBJ2-2; no clear D. V was cut by 3 bases and J by 8 bases, with 4 bases left in between. The CDR3 contains 11 residues. Per the germline V gene, CDR1 is MNHEY and CDR2 is SVGAGI. CDR3 region: CASSYIGELFF. CDR3 nucleotide sequence: TGTGCCAGCAGTTATATAGGGGAGCTGTTTTTT.

In its sample, this clonotype was seen many times. Lacking the conserved final phenylalanine or tryptophan, this CDR3 likely reflects a read error. The V gene is TRBV6-1, the J gene TRBJ1-1; D gene uncertain. CDR1 and CDR2 (germline): MNHNS, SASEGT. Trimming removed 2 bases at V and 7 bases at J, with 8 bases between. The CDR3 runs to 12 residues. CDR3 sequence: CASSEYPNEAFS. The CDR3, as DNA: TGTGCCAGCAGTGAATACCCTAATGAAGCTTTCTCT.

The V call is TRBV11-2, the J call TRBJ2-2; D gene uncertain. Trimming took off 3 bases at V and 9 bases at J, with 8 bases between the two ends. Germline V gene lookup returns CDR1 SGHAT and CDR2 FQNNGV. The CDR3 is made up of 12 amino acids. The CDR3 loop reads CASSFSIRELFF. CDR3 DNA sequence: TGTGCCAGCAGCTTTAGCATTCGGGAGCTGTTTTTT.